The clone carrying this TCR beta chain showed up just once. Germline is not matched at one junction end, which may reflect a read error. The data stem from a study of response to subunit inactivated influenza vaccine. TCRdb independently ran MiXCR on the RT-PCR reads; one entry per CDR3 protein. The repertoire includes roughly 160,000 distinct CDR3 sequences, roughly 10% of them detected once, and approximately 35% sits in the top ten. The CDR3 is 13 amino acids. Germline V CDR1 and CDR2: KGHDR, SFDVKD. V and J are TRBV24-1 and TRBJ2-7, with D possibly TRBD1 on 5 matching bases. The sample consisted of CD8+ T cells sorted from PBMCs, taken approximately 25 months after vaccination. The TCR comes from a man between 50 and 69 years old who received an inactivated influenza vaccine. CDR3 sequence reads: CPTSAWGGYEQYF. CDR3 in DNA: TGTCCCACCAGTGCGTGGGGCGGCTACGAGCAGTACTTC.